This T cell receptor (beta chain) is from a study of cytomegalovirus exposure and HLA in healthy donors. The PCR contained 60 Vbeta and 13 Jbeta primers. Libraries were prepared by immunoSEQ multiplex PCR; TCRdb keeps only in-frame clonotypes and omits some of them. The table records a few hundred thousand clones, approximately 80% of them present only once. Concerning this clone itself: Antigen unknown.

This CDR3 has 14 amino acids. Between the trimmed V and J ends, which lost 1 base and 0 bases, there was a span of 6 bases. In germline, CDR1 is LNHNV, CDR2 YYDKDF (reference sequence). Study conclusions and caveats: A later analysis, which compared TCR beta chains of equal frequency, found the HLA-associated ones more clonally expanded. Later on, a genetic analysis was performed. It linked a missense variant in DCLRE1C with V- and J-gene trimming of TCR beta.

Sample: PBMCs. V gene TRBV15 combines with J gene TRBJ1-1, with unresolved D. This receptor was taken from a girl between 2 and 10 years old in good health and CMV-seronegative. The CDR3 DNA is TGTGCCACCAGCAGAGGAGGGTTGAACACTGAAGCTTTCTTT. Protein product: CATSRGGLNTEAFF.